The present T cell receptor (beta chain) was sequenced within a study of T cell responses to AZD1222 COVID-19 vaccine (dated by TCRdb to about 2021). Turning to the overall study: Because spike-specific TCR depth and breadth did not differ between the two schedules, AZD1222 recipients who got a second dose at roughly 4 weeks were pooled with those who got a second dose at roughly 12 weeks. TCR sequencing covered fewer than 250 trial participants: approximately 200 given two doses of AZD1222 and approximately 26 given two doses of MenACWY control vaccine. Trial participants were enrolled by age into 18-55, 56-69 and 70-plus year subgroups, with roughly 160, 29 and 62 TCR-sequenced participants respectively. Results the study describes overall, beyond this receptor: In the small 56-69-year group, the increase in depth fell short of significance, most likely because of low power. Conclusions about previously exposed vaccinees are limited because only a handful of AZD1222 recipients were SARS-CoV-2 seropositive at baseline. Epitopes outside the regions mutated in the B.1.351 and B.1.1.7 variants were reportedly recognized by nearly half of the unique spike-specific TCRs. Most participants were white British and females outnumbered males, and the authors suggested that clonal diversity may have been underestimated. The whole spike protein was spanned by vaccine-associated CD4 TCRs, and dominant responses were seen in regions 160-218 and 743-854. Spike-specific TCR breadth and depth rose significantly after two AZD1222 doses compared with day 0 and with MenACWY recipients. Because no samples from the day 14 peak response were available, repertoires could be characterized only after the peak T cell response.

The CDR3 regions of human TCRbeta chains were subjected to immunosequencing. The paper's data handling went like this. TCRs in the repertoires were matched against a reference library of SARS-CoV-2-specific TCRs that had been generated with the MIRA antigen-specificity platform. Breadth was defined as the fraction of unique TCRs that were SARS-CoV-2-associated. Depth was defined as the fraction of total T cells that were SARS-CoV-2-associated. Using the MIRA data, each spike-specific TCR was assigned both to the spike region to which the TCR was reactive and to a CD4 or CD8 class. Log10-transformed breadth and depth values were compared by one-way ANOVA with Sidak's multiple comparisons tests. As stored in TCRdb, this immuneACCESS dataset retains in-frame rearrangements with V and J assigned. A fraction of the clones does not appear; measured against another copy, unresolved V genes explain less than half of the discrepancy, and the remainder lacks a known reason. V and J calls and clone size are given by that table; D and trimming were obtained from the DNA. The sample table records 95,000 to 150,000 clones; about nine tenths of these occur just once. The ten largest make up more than 13% of the sample.

Worth noting for this clone: What antigen it recognizes has not been identified. Base qualities are not recorded, but no much larger clone differs from it by a single base.

This specimen's time point label, per the study, means: baseline before first vaccination. Vaccinee samples were obtained from the UK trials COV001 and COV002, which included a single-blind randomized controlled phase 2/3 trial of AZD1222 (ChAdOx1 nCoV-19) in healthy adults. For TCRbeta chain sequencing, PBMC samples were collected from trial participants at day 0 and at day 28 after the second dose. V and J lose 3 bases and 9 bases, and a span of 21 bases separates them. The cysteine opens and the phenylalanine closes a CDR3 of 16 amino acids. Of all the DNA, just the CDR3 is kept, 48 bases in frame from base 1. The germline V gene encodes CDR1 SGHTA and CDR2 FQGNSA.

This TCR was recovered from an adult in good health. This material consisted of peripheral blood, taken on day 0 of AZD1222 vaccination. The chain links TRBV7-2 with TRBJ2-1; the D segment could be TRBD1, given 10 matching bases. The bases are TGTGCCAGCAGCTTCTCTAGCGGGACAGGGGCTCTTGAGCAGTTCTTC. This is translated as CASSFSSGTGALEQFF.